These T cell receptor beta chains were read from a single sample in a study of blood T cell repertoires in COVID-19. The repertoire was sequenced with immunoSEQ multiplex PCR; TCRdb's copy has only in-frame clones and lacks some. The sample records more than 150,000 clones, 80% to 90% being singletons. The source material was peripheral blood. The origin of the receptors is a woman over 75 with COVID-19, enrolled during active disease. The CDR3 runs from the conserved cysteine through the conserved F or W. A D gene is named only where the DNA matches it firmly. Clone size appears in some rows only: once, few, many, or a class for an expanded clone.

size,J,V,D,CDR3,DNA
-,TRBJ1-6,TRBV27,-,CASSVDSLTSPLHF,TGTGCCAGCAGTGTCGACAGCCTGACCTCACCCCTCCACTTT
-,TRBJ1-3,TRBV5-1,-,CASSLEGYGAHSGNTIYF,TGCGCCAGCAGCTTGGAAGGGTATGGGGCACACTCTGGAAACACCATATATTTT
-,TRBJ2-7,TRBV28,TRBD2,CASSPSPPGLAGYPQQKNPYEQYF,TGTGCCAGCAGTCCAAGTCCCCCGGGACTAGCGGGTTATCCTCAACAAAAAAACCCCTACGAGCAGTACTTC
-,TRBJ1-2,TRBV20-1,-,CSAQTVLGYTF,TGCAGTGCCCAGACAGTTCTTGGCTACACCTTC
-,TRBJ1-1,TRBV7-2,TRBD1,CASSSLQGRNTEAFF,TGTGCCAGCAGCTCCTTACAGGGGAGGAACACTGAAGCTTTCTTT
-,TRBJ2-6,TRBV19,-,CASSIGGGANVLTF,TGTGCCAGTAGTATAGGTGGCGGGGCCAACGTCCTGACTTTC
-,TRBJ2-2,TRBV5-1,-,CASSLAYRNTGELFF,TGCGCCAGCAGCTTGGCCTATCGTAACACCGGGGAGCTGTTTTTT
-,TRBJ1-2,TRBV9,TRBD1,CASSAITRPGQGAQYGYTF,TGTGCCAGCAGCGCCATAACACGACCGGGACAGGGGGCGCAGTATGGCTACACCTTC
-,TRBJ1-1,TRBV2,-,CASSTDSSNTEAFF,TGTGCCAGCAGCACGGACAGTTCGAACACTGAAGCTTTCTTT
-,TRBJ1-2,TRBV7-2,-,CASSLFANREWSYGYTF,TGTGCCAGCAGCTTGTTCGCTAACAGGGAGTGGAGCTATGGCTACACCTTC
-,TRBJ2-5,TRBV7-9,-,CASSLLGSGQETQYF,TGTGCCAGCAGCTTATTGGGAAGCGGCCAAGAGACCCAGTACTTC
-,TRBJ2-7,TRBV29-1,-,CSVPNTGVETHEQYF,TGCAGCGTTCCCAACACGGGAGTCGAAACCCACGAGCAGTACTTC
-,TRBJ2-7,TRBV7-8,-,CASSFGLFYEQYF,TGTGCCAGCAGCTTCGGACTGTTCTACGAGCAGTACTTC
once,TRBJ2-2,TRBV27,-,CASSLIAVRNTGELFF,TGTGCCAGCAGTTTAATAGCAGTTCGGAACACCGGGGAGCTGTTTTTT
-,TRBJ1-5,TRBV4-2,-,CASSQALNQPQHF,TGTGCCAGCAGCCAAGCTTTGAATCAGCCCCAGCATTTT
-,TRBJ1-1,TRBV5-4,-,CASSLRTAFTEAFF,TGTGCCAGCAGCTTGAGGACAGCCTTCACTGAAGCTTTCTTT
-,TRBJ1-4,TRBV5-8,-,CASSLRSWAHTNEKLFF,TGTGCCAGCAGCTTGAGAAGTTGGGCCCACACTAATGAAAAACTGTTTTTT
-,TRBJ1-5,TRBV18,-,CASSDNQQQPQHF,TGTGCCAGCTCAGACAACCAGCAGCAGCCCCAGCATTTT
-,TRBJ1-5,TRBV27,TRBD1,CASSFMGQGKAQHF,TGTGCCAGCAGTTTTATGGGACAGGGGAAGGCCCAGCATTTT
-,TRBJ2-5,TRBV7-9,TRBD2,CASSLSGLGVETQYF,TGTGCCAGCAGTCTATCAGGACTAGGGGTAGAGACCCAGTACTTC
few,TRBJ1-1,TRBV7-9,TRBD1,CASRYHPRDRRTEAFF,TGTGCCAGCAGATACCACCCCCGGGACAGGAGGACTGAAGCTTTCTTT
-,TRBJ1-2,TRBV5-1,TRBD1,CASSLRDREDYTF,TGCGCCAGCAGCTTAAGGGACAGGGAGGACTACACCTTC
few,TRBJ2-5,TRBV28,-,CATNPEGGGWRPQETQYF,TGTGCCACCAATCCGGAAGGGGGTGGGTGGAGGCCTCAAGAGACCCAGTACTTC
-,TRBJ1-2,TRBV28,TRBD1,CASSLRQGGSYTF,TGTGCCAGCAGTTTACGGCAGGGGGGTAGCTACACCTTC
-,TRBJ2-1,TRBV9,TRBD1,CASSLHYGQGYNEQFF,TGTGCCAGCAGCCTTCACTACGGACAGGGGTACAATGAGCAGTTCTTC
few,TRBJ2-7,TRBV7-9,-,CASSLGWDTDEQYF,TGTGCCAGCAGCTTAGGTTGGGACACTGACGAGCAGTACTTC
-,TRBJ2-6,TRBV6-5,-,CASSPQAGANVLTF,TGTGCCAGCAGTCCACAGGCTGGGGCCAACGTCCTGACTTTC
-,TRBJ1-5,TRBV25-1,-,CASSRGWGQPQHF,TGTGCCAGCAGTCGGGGTTGGGGTCAGCCCCAGCATTTT
-,TRBJ2-5,TRBV9,-,CASSPGLVQETQYF,TGTGCCAGCAGCCCTGGCCTAGTACAAGAGACCCAGTACTTC
few,TRBJ1-2,TRBV11-3,-,CASSPPGWSTAWGYTF,TGTGCCAGCAGCCCCCCGGGGTGGTCCACTGCTTGGGGCTACACCTTC
few,TRBJ2-2,TRBV6-5,-,CASSLDGLIAGELFF,TGTGCCAGCAGCCTGGACGGACTAATCGCTGGGGAGCTGTTTTTT
-,TRBJ1-1,TRBV25-1,TRBD1,CASRIGTGTEAFF,TGTGCCAGCAGGATAGGGACAGGGACCGAAGCTTTCTTT
-,TRBJ2-1,TRBV7-8,TRBD2,CASSETSAWHNEQFF,TGTGCCAGCAGCGAGACTAGCGCGTGGCACAATGAGCAGTTCTTC
-,TRBJ2-7,TRBV13,TRBD1,CASSFLVALGTGSYEQYF,TGTGCCAGCAGCTTCCTGGTAGCTCTCGGGACAGGATCCTACGAGCAGTACTTC
-,TRBJ1-6,TRBV7-6,TRBD1,CASSVGSGGVLPLHF,TGTGCCAGCAGCGTAGGGTCAGGGGGTGTATTACCCCTCCACTTT
-,TRBJ1-1,TRBV14,-,CASSQEGLGAGTEAFF,TGTGCCAGCAGCCAAGAGGGCTTGGGGGCAGGAACTGAAGCTTTCTTT
-,TRBJ2-2,TRBV28,-,CASSFGSGELFF,TGTGCCAGCAGTTTCGGGTCCGGGGAGCTGTTTTTT
once,TRBJ2-1,TRBV13,TRBD2,CASSRGGGSNEQFF,TGTGCCAGCAGCCGCGGGGGGGGAAGCAATGAGCAGTTCTTC
-,TRBJ1-2,TRBV9,-,CASSVGSRYYGYTF,TGTGCCAGCAGCGTAGGTAGCAGATACTATGGCTACACCTTC
-,TRBJ2-3,TRBV5-6,TRBD1,CASSPGGTGSDTQYF,TGTGCCAGCAGCCCTGGGGGGACAGGGTCGGATACGCAGTATTTT
-,TRBJ2-7,TRBV5-4,-,CASSLRGRSSYEQYF,TGTGCCAGCAGCTTGCGCGGAAGGAGCTCCTACGAGCAGTACTTC
-,TRBJ2-7,TRBV18,TRBD2,CASSPPSGNEQYF,TGTGCCAGCTCACCACCCAGCGGGAACGAGCAGTACTTC
-,TRBJ1-1,TRBV18,-,CASSLEVMNTEAFF,TGTGCCAGCTCACTCGAGGTCATGAACACTGAAGCTTTCTTT
-,TRBJ2-2,TRBV4-2,TRBD2,CASSPRGQRGNTGELFF,TGTGCCAGCAGCCCACGAGGGCAGCGGGGGAACACCGGGGAGCTGTTTTTT
-,TRBJ1-1,TRBV18,-,CASSPTGNTEAFF,TGTGCCAGCTCACCCACGGGGAACACTGAAGCTTTCTTT
-,TRBJ1-2,TRBV27,TRBD1,CASSTGQFNYGYTF,TGTGCCAGCAGTACGGGACAGTTTAACTATGGCTACACCTTC
-,TRBJ1-1,TRBV11-1,-,CASSAGFDTEAFF,TGTGCCAGCAGCGCAGGGTTCGACACTGAAGCTTTCTTT
-,TRBJ2-3,TRBV4-1,TRBD1,CASSLTGTGYTDTQYF,TGCGCCAGCAGCCTGACCGGGACAGGGTACACAGATACGCAGTATTTT
-,TRBJ2-1,TRBV21-1,-,CASSKDHLASSSYNEQFF,TGTGCCAGCAGCAAGGACCACCTAGCGTCTAGCTCCTACAATGAGCAGTTCTTC
once,TRBJ1-1,TRBV11-3,-,CASSSRTVFTEAFF,TGTGCCAGCAGCTCAAGGACTGTGTTCACTGAAGCTTTCTTT
-,TRBJ2-7,TRBV5-4,TRBD2,CASSLGLADAYEQYF,TGTGCCAGCAGCTTGGGTCTAGCGGATGCCTACGAGCAGTACTTC
-,TRBJ1-4,TRBV29-1,-,CSVQISTNEKLFF,TGCAGCGTCCAGATCTCAACTAATGAAAAACTGTTTTTT
-,TRBJ2-1,TRBV9,-,CASSVAPPVYNEQFF,TGTGCCAGCAGCGTAGCACCTCCGGTTTACAATGAGCAGTTCTTC
-,TRBJ1-1,TRBV29-1,-,CSVGGGTYTEAFF,TGCAGCGTTGGTGGAGGGACCTACACTGAAGCTTTCTTT
-,TRBJ2-5,TRBV29-1,TRBD1,CSVERFQTGGSQETQYF,TGCAGCGTTGAAAGGTTCCAGACAGGGGGTAGCCAAGAGACCCAGTACTTC